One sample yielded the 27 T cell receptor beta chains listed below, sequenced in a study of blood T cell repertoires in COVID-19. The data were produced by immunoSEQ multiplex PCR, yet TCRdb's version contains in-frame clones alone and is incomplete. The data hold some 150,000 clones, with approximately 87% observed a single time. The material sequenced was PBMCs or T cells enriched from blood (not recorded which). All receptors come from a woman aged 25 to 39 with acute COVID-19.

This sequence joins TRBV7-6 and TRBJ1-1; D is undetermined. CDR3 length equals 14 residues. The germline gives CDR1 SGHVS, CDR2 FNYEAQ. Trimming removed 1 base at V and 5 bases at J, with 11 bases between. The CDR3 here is CASSLGQFRTEAFF. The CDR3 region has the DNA TGTGCCAGCAGCTTAGGACAATTCAGGACTGAAGCTTTCTTT.

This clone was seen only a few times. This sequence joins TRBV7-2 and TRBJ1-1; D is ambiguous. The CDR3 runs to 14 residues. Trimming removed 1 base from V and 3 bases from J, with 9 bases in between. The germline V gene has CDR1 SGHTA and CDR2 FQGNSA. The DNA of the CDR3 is TGTGCCAGCAGCTTAGTACGGTTTGACACTGAAGCTTTCTTT. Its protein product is CASSLVRFDTEAFF.

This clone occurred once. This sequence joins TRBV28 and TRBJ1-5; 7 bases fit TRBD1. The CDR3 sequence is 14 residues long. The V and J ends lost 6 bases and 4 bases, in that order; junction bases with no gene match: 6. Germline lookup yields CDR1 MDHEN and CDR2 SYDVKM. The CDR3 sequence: CASRPGQLNQPQHF. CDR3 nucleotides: TGTGCCAGCAGACCGGGACAGCTAAATCAGCCCCAGCATTTT.

The CDR3 DNA follows: TGTGCCAGCAGTGACAGGGTCGTTACTGGCAATCAGCCCCAGCATTTT. Its protein is CASSDRVVTGNQPQHF. V is TRBV6-1 and J is TRBJ1-5, with a weak D call TRBD1 (5 bases). Germline V gives CDR1 MNHNS, CDR2 SASEGT. V was pared by 3 bases and J by 2 bases, with 14 bases between. The CDR3 runs to 16 residues.

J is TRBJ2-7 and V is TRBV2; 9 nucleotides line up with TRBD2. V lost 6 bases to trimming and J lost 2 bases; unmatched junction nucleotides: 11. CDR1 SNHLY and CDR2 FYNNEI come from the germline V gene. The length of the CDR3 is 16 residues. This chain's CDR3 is CASSAGREGLTYEQYF. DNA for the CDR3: TGTGCCAGCAGCGCTGGGCGGGAGGGTCTAACCTACGAGCAGTACTTC.

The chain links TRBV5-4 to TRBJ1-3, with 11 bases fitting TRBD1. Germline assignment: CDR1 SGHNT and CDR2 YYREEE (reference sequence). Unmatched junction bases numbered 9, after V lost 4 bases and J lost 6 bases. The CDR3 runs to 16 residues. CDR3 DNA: TGTGCCAGCAGCGTAGGTGGACAGGGGGCCGTAAACACCATATATTTT. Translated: CASSVGGQGAVNTIYF.

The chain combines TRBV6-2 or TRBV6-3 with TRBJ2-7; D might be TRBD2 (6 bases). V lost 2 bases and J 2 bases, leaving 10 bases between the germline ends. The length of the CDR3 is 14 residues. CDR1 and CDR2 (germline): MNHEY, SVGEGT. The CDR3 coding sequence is TGTGCCAGCAGTTACATAGCGGATACCTACGAGCAGTACTTC. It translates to CASSYIADTYEQYF.

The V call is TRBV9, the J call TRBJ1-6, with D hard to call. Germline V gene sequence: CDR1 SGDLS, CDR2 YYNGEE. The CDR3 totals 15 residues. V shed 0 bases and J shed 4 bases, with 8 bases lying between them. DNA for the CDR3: TGTGCCAGCAGCGTAGGGGCAGGTTATAATTCACCCCTCCACTTT. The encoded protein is CASSVGAGYNSPLHF.

CDR3 in amino acids: CASSETGVSNQPQHF. The DNA for the CDR3 is TGTGCCAGCAGCGAGACAGGGGTTAGCAATCAGCCCCAGCATTTT. This chain uses TRBV9 with TRBJ1-5; 8 bases fit TRBD1. V was pared by 3 bases and J by 0 bases, with 2 bases of the junction left unmatched. This CDR3 has 15 amino acids. Germline lookup yields CDR1 SGDLS and CDR2 YYNGEE.

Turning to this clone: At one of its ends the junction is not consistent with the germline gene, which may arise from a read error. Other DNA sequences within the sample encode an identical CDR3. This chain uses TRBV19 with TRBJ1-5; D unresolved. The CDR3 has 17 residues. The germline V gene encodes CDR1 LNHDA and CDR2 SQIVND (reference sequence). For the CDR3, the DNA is TGTGCCAGTAGTTCCCCGGGATTAGGCACGAGAAATCAGCCTCAGCATTTT. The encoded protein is CASSSPGLGTRNQPQHF.

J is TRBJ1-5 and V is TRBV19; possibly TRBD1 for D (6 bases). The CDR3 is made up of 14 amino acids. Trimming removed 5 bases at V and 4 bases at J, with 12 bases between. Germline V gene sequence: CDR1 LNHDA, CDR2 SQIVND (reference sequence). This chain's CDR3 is CASSQTGLNQPQHF. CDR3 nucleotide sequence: TGTGCCAGTAGTCAGACAGGTCTAAATCAGCCCCAGCATTTT.

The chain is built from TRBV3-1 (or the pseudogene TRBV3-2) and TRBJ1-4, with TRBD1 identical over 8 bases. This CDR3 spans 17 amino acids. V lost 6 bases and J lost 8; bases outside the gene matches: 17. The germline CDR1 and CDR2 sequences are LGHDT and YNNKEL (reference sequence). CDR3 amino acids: CASSPVPGQVGGEKLFF. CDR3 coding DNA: TGTGCCAGCAGTCCTGTCCCGGGACAGGTTGGCGGGGAAAAACTGTTTTTT.

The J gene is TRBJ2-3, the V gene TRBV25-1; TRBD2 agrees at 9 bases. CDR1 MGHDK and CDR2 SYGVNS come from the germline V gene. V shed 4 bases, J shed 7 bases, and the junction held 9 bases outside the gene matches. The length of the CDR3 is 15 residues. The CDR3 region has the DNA TGTGCCAGCAGTGGAGGAGGAGCGGGAGGTAATACGCAGTATTTT. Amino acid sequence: CASSGGGAGGNTQYF.

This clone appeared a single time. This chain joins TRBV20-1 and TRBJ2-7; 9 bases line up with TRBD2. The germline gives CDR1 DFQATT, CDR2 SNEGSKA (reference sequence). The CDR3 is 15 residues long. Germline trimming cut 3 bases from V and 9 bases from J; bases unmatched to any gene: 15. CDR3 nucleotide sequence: TGCAGTGCTAGTCCGAGGACTAGCGAGCCCCGAGGGCAGTACTTC. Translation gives CSASPRTSEPRGQYF.

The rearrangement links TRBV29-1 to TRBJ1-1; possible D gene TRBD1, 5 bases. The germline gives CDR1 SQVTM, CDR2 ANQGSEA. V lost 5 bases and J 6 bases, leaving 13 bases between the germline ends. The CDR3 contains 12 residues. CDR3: CSVNQGLPEAFF. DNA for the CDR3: TGCAGCGTTAACCAGGGACTACCTGAAGCTTTCTTT.

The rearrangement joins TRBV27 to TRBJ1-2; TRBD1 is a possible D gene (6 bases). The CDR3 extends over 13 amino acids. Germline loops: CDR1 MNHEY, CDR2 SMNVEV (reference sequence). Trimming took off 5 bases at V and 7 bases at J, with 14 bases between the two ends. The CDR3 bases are TGTGCCAGCAGTGGGCAGGGGTCGGGTGGCTACACCTTC. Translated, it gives CASSGQGSGGYTF.

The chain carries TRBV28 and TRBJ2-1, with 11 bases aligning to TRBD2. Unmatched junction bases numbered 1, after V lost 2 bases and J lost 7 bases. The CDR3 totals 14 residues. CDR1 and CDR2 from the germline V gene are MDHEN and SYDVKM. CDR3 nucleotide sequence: TGTGCCAGCAGTTTAGGGACTAGCGGAAATGAGCAGTTCTTC. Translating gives CASSLGTSGNEQFF.

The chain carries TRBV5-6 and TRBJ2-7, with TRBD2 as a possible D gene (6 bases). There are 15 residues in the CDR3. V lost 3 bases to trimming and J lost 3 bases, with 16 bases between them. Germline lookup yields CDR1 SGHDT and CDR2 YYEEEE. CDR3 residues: CASSSPGEGFYEQYF. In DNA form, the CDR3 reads TGTGCCAGCAGCTCTCCGGGAGAGGGCTTCTACGAGCAGTACTTC.

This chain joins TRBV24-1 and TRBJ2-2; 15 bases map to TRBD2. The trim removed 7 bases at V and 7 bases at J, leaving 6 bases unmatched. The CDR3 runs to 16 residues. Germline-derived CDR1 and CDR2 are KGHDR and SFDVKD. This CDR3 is CATRGPGLAGGGELFF. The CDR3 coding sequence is TGTGCCACCAGGGGACCGGGACTAGCGGGAGGCGGGGAGCTGTTTTTT.

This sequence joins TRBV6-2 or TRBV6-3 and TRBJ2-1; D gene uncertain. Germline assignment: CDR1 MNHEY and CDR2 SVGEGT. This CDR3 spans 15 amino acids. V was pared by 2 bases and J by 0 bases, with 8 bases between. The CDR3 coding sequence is TGTGCCAGCAGTTACCCGCACTACTCCTACAATGAGCAGTTCTTC. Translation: CASSYPHYSYNEQFF.

CDR3 in DNA: TGTGCCAGCAGCCGAACTAGCGGGAGTAACAATGAGCAGTTCTTC. The encoded protein is CASSRTSGSNNEQFF. V gene TRBV6-6 combines with J gene TRBJ2-1, with 11 bases matching TRBD2. The CDR3 spans 15 residues. The V gene's germline CDR1 is MNHNY and CDR2 SVGAGI (reference sequence). Trimming removed 6 bases from V and 5 bases from J; junction bases left unmatched: 6.

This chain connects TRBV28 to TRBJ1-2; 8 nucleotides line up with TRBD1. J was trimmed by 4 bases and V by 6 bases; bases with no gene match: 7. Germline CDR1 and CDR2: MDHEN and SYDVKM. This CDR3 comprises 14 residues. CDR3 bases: TGTGCCAGCAGAATACAGGGGGGCCTCTATGGCTACACCTTC. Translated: CASRIQGGLYGYTF.

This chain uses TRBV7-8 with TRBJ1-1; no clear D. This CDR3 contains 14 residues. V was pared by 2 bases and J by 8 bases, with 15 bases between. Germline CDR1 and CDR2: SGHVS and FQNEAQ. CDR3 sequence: CASSLSEVEYEAFF. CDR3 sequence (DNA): TGTGCCAGCAGCTTAAGTGAGGTCGAATACGAAGCTTTCTTT.

This CDR3 is CASSMIAGWNEQFF. The CDR3, as DNA: TGTGCCAGCAGTATGATAGCGGGGTGGAATGAGCAGTTCTTC. The chain joins TRBV6-2 or TRBV6-3 to TRBJ2-1, with 8 bases matching TRBD2. The trim removed 5 bases at V and 7 bases at J, leaving 7 bases unmatched. Germline CDR1 MNHEY, CDR2 SVGEGT. This CDR3 has 14 amino acids.

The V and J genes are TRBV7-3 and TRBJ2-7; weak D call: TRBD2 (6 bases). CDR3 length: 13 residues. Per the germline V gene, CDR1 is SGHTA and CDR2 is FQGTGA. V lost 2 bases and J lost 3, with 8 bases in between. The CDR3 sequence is CASSLSGGYEQYF. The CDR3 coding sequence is TGTGCCAGCAGCTTATCCGGGGGCTACGAGCAGTACTTC.

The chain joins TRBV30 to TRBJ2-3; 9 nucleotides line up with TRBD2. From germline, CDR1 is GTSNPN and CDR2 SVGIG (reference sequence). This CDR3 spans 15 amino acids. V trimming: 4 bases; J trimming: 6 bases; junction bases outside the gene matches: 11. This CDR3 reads CAWTKSSGSSDTQYF. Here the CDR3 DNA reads TGTGCCTGGACCAAGAGTAGCGGGAGTTCTGATACGCAGTATTTT.

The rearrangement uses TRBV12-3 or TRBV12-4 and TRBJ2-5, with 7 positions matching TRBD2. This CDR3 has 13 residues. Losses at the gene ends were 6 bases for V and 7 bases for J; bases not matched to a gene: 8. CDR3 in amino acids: CASRFGLEGTQYF. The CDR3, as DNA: TGTGCCAGCAGATTCGGACTAGAAGGGACCCAGTACTTC.